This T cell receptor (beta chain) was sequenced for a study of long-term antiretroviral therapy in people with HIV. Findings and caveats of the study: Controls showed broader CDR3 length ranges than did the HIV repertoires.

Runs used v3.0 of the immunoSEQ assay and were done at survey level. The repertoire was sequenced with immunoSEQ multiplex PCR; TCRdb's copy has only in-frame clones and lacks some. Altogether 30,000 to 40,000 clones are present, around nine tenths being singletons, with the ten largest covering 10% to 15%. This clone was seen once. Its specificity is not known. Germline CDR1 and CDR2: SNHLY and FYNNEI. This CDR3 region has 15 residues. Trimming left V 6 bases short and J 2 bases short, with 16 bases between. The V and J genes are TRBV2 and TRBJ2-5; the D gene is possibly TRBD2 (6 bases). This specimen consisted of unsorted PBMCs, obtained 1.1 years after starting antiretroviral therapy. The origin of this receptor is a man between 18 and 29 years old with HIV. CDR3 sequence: CASSEKTSRQETQYF. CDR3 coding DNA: TGTGCCAGCAGCGAAAAGACTAGTCGACAAGAGACCCAGTACTTC. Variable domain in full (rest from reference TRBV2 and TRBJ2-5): EPEVTQTPSHQVTQMGQEVILRCVPISNHLYFYWYRQILGQKVEFLVSFYNNEISEKSEIFDDQFSVERPDGSNFTLKIRSTKLEDSAMYFCASSEKTSRQETQYFGPGTRLLVL.